This passage covers 2 T cell receptor beta chains from one sample sequenced in a study of T cell changes during pregnancy in multiple sclerosis. Sequencing was performed with immunoSEQ multiplex PCR; in TCRdb, only in-frame clones are kept and a portion is missing. The table records around 35,000 clones, about 92% of them present only once. The specimen comprised CD4+ T cells from peripheral blood mononuclear cells, sampled in the third trimester of pregnancy. The receptors come from a female donor in good health, enrolled as a control in a pregnancy study.

This clone was recorded a few times. V gene TRBV19 combines with J gene TRBJ1-2; D perhaps matches TRBD1 (6 bases). The germline V and J ends were trimmed by 5 bases and 3 bases, with 16 bases remaining between them. CDR3 length equals 15 residues. Germline CDR1 and CDR2: LNHDA and SQIVND (reference sequence). The CDR3 DNA reads TGTGCCAGTAGTCGGAGACAGGCCGCGGACTATGGCTACACCTTC. It translates to CASSRRQAADYGYTF. The full variable domain, its missing parts supplied by reference TRBV19 and TRBJ1-2, is DGGITQSPKYLFRKEGQNVTLSCEQNLNHDAMYWYRQDPGQGLRLIYYSQIVNDFQKGDIAEGYSVSREKKESFPLTVTSAQKNPTAFYLCASSRRQAADYGYTFGSGTRLTVV.

The V gene is TRBV7-9, the J gene TRBJ1-2; TRBD1 is a possible D gene (6 bases). Germline CDR1 is SEHNR and CDR2 is FQNEAQ (reference sequence). The CDR3 loop spans 14 amino acids. V was cut by 5 bases and J by 4 bases, with 14 bases left in between. CDR3 sequence: CASSQQGIGYGYTF. In DNA form, the CDR3 reads TGTGCCAGCAGCCAACAGGGAATCGGCTATGGCTACACCTTC.